This entry concerns a single T cell receptor (beta chain). It has no known antigen specificity. No base qualities exist here, and no much larger clone lies one base off it. Genomic DNA was extracted from sorted cells with the Quick-DNA Microprep Kit. Amplification of TCRbeta DNA was done with the immunoSEQ hsTCRbeta kit, following the protocol from the manufacturer. TCRbeta libraries were sequenced on an Illumina MiSeq instrument. Concerning the study's data processing: Once out-of-frame sequences had been removed, 2,204,828 distinct TCRbeta sequences were left, which works out to an average of approximately 63,000 per individual. Two values were used to score each individual: the count of about 150 previously reported CMV-associated TCRbeta sequences and the total count of productive distinct TCRbeta sequences. A beta-binomial model was reimplemented in Python, and scikit-learn random forests with default parameters were trained on US cohort data. On the Belgian cohort, classifier performance was reported as the median AUC, along with percentile confidence intervals, across 10,000 bootstrap iterations. Here the immuneACCESS table is served through TCRdb, limited to in-frame sequences with V and J called. Missing clones are a known gap in these copies; in checked studies unresolved V genes cover under half, and the rest lacks a known reason. V, J and clone size were drawn from that table, and D and trimming were deduced from the DNA. Recorded for this sample are 46,000 or so clones; approximately 78% of them occurred a single time. Approximately 1% of the sample is in the top ten clones.

The data belong to a study of memory CD4+ T cells and cytomegalovirus serostatus (dated by TCRdb to 2018 to 2020). Turning to the overall study: A total of roughly 35 healthy Belgian adults, of whom 9 were CMV seropositive and 24 were CMV seronegative, were included in the cohort. CD4+ memory TCRbeta repertoires of a Belgian cohort with known cytomegalovirus serostatus were sequenced in order to replicate a published TCR-based CMV serostatus classifier.

The investigation overall reported the following: On the Belgian cohort, the classifier built on the original framework reached a median bootstrapped AUC of around 0.95, with a 95% CI of 0.76-1.00. CMV serostatus prediction reached a median bootstrapped AUC of about 0.94 with the original framework and just under 0.93 with a US-trained random forest. Among the 150 to 200 previously reported CMV-associated TCRbeta sequences, roughly 68 showed up in the CD4+ memory repertoires, with each one found in between one and five individuals. Only CD4+CD45RO+ memory cells were sequenced, in contrast to the original study, which included naive and memory CD4+ and CD8+ populations. The results were interpreted as suggesting that the CMV-associated TCR signature is largely present in the CD4+ memory repertoire.

A FACSAria II was used to sort memory CD4+ T cells, defined as single viable CD3+CD4+CD8-CD45RO+ cells. CMV serostatus was assessed using a Roche Elecsys assay, by which serum IgG against CMV pp150, pp28, p38 and p52 was detected. Once the samples were thawed, total CD4+ T cells were enriched through positive selection using CD4 magnetic microbeads. Samples originated from another study that specifically interrogated the CD4+ T cell memory repertoire. Peripheral blood mononuclear cells were isolated and cryopreserved according to standard operating procedures, and serum was kept at -80 degrees C. Staining used CD3-PerCP (BW264/56), CD4-APC (RPA-T4), CD45RO-PE (UCHT1) and CD8-Pacific Orange (3B5) antibodies, with Sytox blue excluding non-viable cells. V is clipped by 0 bases and J by 2 bases, and the sequence between their germline boundaries is 9 bases long. The CDR3 contains 15 residues, cysteine and phenylalanine counted. This entry keeps only the CDR3 DNA: 45 bases, framed from base 1. Looking up the germline V gene (reference sequence) yields CDR1 SGHNT and CDR2 YYREEE.

Here the chain combines TRBV5-4 and TRBJ1-3, with the D gene call left open. The sample was memory CD4+ T cells from blood. The receptor's source is an adult in good health and CMV-seronegative. The sequence in DNA is TGTGCCAGCAGCTTGGATGGGGTCCCTGGAAACACCATATATTTT. This codes for CASSLDGVPGNTIYF. Extended through the reference TRBV5-4 and TRBJ1-3 proteins, this CDR3 yields the full variable domain: ETGVTQSPTHLIKTRGQQVTLRCSSQSGHNTVSWYQQALGQGPQFIFQYYREEENGRGNFPPRFSGLQFPNYSSELNVNALELDDSALYLCASSLDGVPGNTIYFGEGSWLTVV.